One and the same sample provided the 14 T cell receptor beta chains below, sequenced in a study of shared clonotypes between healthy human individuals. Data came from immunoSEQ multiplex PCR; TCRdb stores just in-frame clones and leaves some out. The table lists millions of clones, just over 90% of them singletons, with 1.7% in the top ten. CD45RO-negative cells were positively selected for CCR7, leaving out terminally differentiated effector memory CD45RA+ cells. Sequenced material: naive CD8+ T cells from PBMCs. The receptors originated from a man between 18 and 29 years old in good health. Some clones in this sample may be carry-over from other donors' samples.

The CDR3 protein is CSVGGVGQPQHF. The CDR3 DNA reads as TGCAGCGTTGGGGGAGTGGGTCAGCCCCAGCATTTT. The rearrangement links TRBV29-1 to TRBJ1-5; no reliable D call. Between the trimmed V and J ends, which lost 4 bases and 6 bases, there was a span of 10 bases. Germline CDR1 and CDR2: SQVTM and ANQGSEA. This CDR3 spans 12 amino acids.

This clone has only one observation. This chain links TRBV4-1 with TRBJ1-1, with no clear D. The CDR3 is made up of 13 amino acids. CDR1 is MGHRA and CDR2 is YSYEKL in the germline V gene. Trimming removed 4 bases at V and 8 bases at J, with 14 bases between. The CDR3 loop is CASSPLGRTEAFF. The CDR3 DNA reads TGCGCCAGCAGCCCGCTCGGGAGGACCGAAGCTTTCTTT.

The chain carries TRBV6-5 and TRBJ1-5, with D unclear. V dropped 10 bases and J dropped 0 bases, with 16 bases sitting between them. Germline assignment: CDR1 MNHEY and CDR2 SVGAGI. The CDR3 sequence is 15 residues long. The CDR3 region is CATAPSKYSNQPQHF. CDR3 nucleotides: TGTGCCACAGCACCCTCGAAGTATAGCAATCAGCCCCAGCATTTT.

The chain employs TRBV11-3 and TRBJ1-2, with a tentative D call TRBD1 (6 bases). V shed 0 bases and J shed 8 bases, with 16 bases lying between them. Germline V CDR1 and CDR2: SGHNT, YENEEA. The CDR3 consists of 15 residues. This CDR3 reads CASSLDRGRRVGYTF. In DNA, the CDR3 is TGTGCCAGCAGCTTAGACAGGGGAAGGAGGGTAGGCTACACCTTC. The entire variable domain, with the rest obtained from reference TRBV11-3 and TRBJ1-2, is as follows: EAGVVQSPRYKIIEKKQPVAFWCNPISGHNTLYWYLQNLGQGPELLIRYENEEAVDDSQLPKDRFSAERLKGVDSTLKIQPAELGDSAVYLCASSLDRGRRVGYTFGSGTRLTVV.

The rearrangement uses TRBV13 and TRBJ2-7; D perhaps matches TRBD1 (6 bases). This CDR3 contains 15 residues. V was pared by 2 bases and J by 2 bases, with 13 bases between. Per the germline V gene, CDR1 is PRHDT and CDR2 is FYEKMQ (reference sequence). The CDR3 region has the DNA TGTGCCAGCAGCTTATCGAGGACAGCCACCTACGAGCAGTACTTC. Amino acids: CASSLSRTATYEQYF.

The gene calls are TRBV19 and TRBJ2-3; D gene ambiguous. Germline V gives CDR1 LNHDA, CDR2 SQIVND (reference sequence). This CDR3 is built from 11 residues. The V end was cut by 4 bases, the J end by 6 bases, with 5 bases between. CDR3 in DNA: TGTGCCAGTAGTAGGTTGGATACGCAGTATTTT. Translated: CASSRLDTQYF. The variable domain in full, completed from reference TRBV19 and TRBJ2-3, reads DGGITQSPKYLFRKEGQNVTLSCEQNLNHDAMYWYRQDPGQGLRLIYYSQIVNDFQKGDIAEGYSVSREKKESFPLTVTSAQKNPTAFYLCASSRLDTQYFGPGTRLTVL.

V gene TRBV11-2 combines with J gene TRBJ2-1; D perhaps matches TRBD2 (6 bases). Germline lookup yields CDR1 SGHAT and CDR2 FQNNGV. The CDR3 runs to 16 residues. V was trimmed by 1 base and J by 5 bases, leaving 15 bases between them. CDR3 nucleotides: TGTGCCAGCAGCTTAGGTCCGCGGGGCCCCGACAATGAGCAGTTCTTC. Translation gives CASSLGPRGPDNEQFF.

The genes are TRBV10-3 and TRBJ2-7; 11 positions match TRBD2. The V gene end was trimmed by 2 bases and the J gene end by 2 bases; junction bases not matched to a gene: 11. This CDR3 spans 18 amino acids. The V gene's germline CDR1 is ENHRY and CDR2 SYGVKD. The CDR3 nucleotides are TGTGCCATCAGTGAGGTAAGGCCTAGCGGGAGGTATACCTACGAGCAGTACTTC. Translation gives CAISEVRPSGRYTYEQYF.

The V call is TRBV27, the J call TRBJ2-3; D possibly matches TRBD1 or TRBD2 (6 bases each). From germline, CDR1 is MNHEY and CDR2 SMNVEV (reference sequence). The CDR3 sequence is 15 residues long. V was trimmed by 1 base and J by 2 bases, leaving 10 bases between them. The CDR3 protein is CASSLWGAFTDTQYF. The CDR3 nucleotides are TGTGCCAGCAGTTTATGGGGGGCGTTCACAGATACGCAGTATTTT.

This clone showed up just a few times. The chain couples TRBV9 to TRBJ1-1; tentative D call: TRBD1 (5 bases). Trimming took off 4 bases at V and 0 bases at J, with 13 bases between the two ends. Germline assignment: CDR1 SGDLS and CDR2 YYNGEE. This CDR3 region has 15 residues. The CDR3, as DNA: TGTGCCAGCAGCTTGGAGGGGAGCTTGAACACTGAAGCTTTCTTT. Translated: CASSLEGSLNTEAFF.

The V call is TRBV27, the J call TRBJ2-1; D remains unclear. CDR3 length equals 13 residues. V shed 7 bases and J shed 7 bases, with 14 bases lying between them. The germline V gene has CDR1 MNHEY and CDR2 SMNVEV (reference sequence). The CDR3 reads CASKASPWNEQFF. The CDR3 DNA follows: TGTGCCAGCAAAGCCTCCCCCTGGAATGAGCAGTTCTTC.

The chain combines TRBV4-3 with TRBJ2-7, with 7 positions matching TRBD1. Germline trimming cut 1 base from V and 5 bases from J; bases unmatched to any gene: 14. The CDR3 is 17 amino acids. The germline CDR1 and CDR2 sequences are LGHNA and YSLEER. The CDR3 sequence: CASSQAPIRQGHNEQYF. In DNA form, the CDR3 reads TGCGCCAGCAGCCAAGCCCCCATCCGACAGGGTCACAACGAGCAGTACTTC.

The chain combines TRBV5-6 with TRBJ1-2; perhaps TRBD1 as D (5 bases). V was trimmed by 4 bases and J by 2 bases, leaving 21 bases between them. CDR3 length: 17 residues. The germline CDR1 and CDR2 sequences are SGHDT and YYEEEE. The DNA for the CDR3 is TGTGCCAGCAGCGCTCAGAGTGAGACAGAGTTAAACTATGGCTACACCTTC. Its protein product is CASSAQSETELNYGYTF.

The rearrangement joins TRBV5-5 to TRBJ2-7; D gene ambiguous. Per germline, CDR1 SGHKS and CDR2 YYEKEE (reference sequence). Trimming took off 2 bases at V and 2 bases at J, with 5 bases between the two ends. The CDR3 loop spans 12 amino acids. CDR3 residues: CASSLPPYEQYF. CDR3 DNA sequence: TGTGCCAGCAGCTTACCCCCCTACGAGCAGTACTTC. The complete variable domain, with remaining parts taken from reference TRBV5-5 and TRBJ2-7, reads DAGVTQSPTHLIKTRGQQVTLRCSPISGHKSVSWYQQVLGQGPQFIFQYYEKEERGRGNFPDRFSARQFPNYSSELNVNALLLGDSALYLCASSLPPYEQYFGPGTRLTVT.